This entry lists 32 T cell receptor beta chains sequenced from one sample in a study of tumor and adjacent non-tumor tissue in lung cancer. This sample's RNA came from whole unsorted tissue. More than 3 cm separated this lung sample from the edge of the tumor. Three rounds of nested PCR, following a modified ARM-PCR protocol, produced the TCRbeta library. Each CDR3 protein gets one entry after TCRdb re-called the multiplex PCR reads with MiXCR. Altogether some 70,000 distinct CDR3 sequences are present, under 70% being singletons, with the ten largest covering about a quarter. Sequencing used distant non-tumor lung tissue. All receptors derive from a woman aged 45-59 years with non-small cell lung cancer.

V is TRBV5-6 and J is TRBJ2-2, with TRBD2 matching over 10 bases. The CDR3 covers 14 residues. The V gene's germline CDR1 is SGHDT and CDR2 YYEEEE. The V segment lost 6 bases and the J segment 1 base; nucleotides outside the gene matches: 0. The CDR3 reads CASKREGNTGELFF. Written as DNA, the CDR3 is TGTGCCAGCAAGCGGGAGGGGAACACCGGGGAGCTGTTTTTT.

A note on this clonotype: Its ends do not fully match the called genes, so a read error is possible. The J gene is TRBJ2-1, the V gene TRBV11-2; D is unclear. The CDR3 is made up of 14 amino acids. Germline V gene lookup returns CDR1 SGHAT and CDR2 FQNNGV. CDR3 amino acids: CDSSLRAQYNEQFF. The DNA of the CDR3 is TGTGACAGCAGCTTACGAGCCCAATACAATGAGCAGTTCTTC.

The chain carries TRBV10-3 and TRBJ2-1; 7 nucleotides align to TRBD1. The CDR3 is 14 residues long. The junction had 5 bases not matched to a gene; V was cut back by 5 bases and J by 4 bases. Germline values: CDR1 ENHRY, CDR2 SYGVKD. DNA of the CDR3: TGTGCCATCAGTTCGGGGACAGCATACAATGAGCAGTTCTTC. Translating it yields CAISSGTAYNEQFF.

The count of this clonotype is one. This likely comes from a read error, as the CDR3 has no conserved phenylalanine or tryptophan at its end. The chain links TRBV20-1 to TRBJ1-1; D remains unclear. This CDR3 comprises 14 residues. CDR1 and CDR2 (germline): DFQATT, SNEGSKA (reference sequence). V lost 3 bases to trimming and J lost 11 bases, with 22 bases between them. This CDR3 is CSASRFPRQATAFS. CDR3 in DNA: TGCAGTGCTAGTCGTTTCCCTAGGCAGGCGACCGCTTTCTCT.

The genes are TRBV5-1 and TRBJ2-1, with TRBD2 as a possible D gene (6 bases). CDR3 size: 14 residues. V lost 4 bases and J 6 bases, leaving 14 bases between the germline ends. The germline CDR1 and CDR2 sequences are SGHRS and YFSETQ. CDR3 nucleotides: TGCGCCAGCAGCGGTTCGGGGGACCCCAATGAGCAGTTCTTC. Residues: CASSGSGDPNEQFF.

Regarding this clonotype: A much more abundant neighbour one base away suggests this may be a read error. The chain couples TRBV4-1 to TRBJ2-1, with 9 nucleotides matching TRBD1. CDR1 and CDR2 (germline): MGHRA, YSYEKL. The CDR3 is 15 residues long. DNA for the CDR3: TGCGCCAGCAGACCCACCGGGACAGGGTACAATCAGCAGTTCTTC. Translating it yields CASRPTGTGYNQQFF.

On this clonotype: This CDR3 fails to terminate in the conserved phenylalanine or tryptophan, so it likely reflects a read error. No DNA is shown, since the ends of the CDR3 on it are uncertain; the CDR3 is the one TCRdb lists. The chain links TRBV11-1 to TRBJ2-1. The CDR3 has 14 amino acids, counting both end residues. Germline V gene sequence: CDR1 SGHAT, CDR2 FQDESV (reference sequence). The CDR3 region is CASSPVRTNNEQLL.

This clonotype was observed a single time. The J gene is TRBJ2-3, the V gene TRBV28; TRBD2 agrees at 11 bases. CDR3 length equals 16 residues. Trimming cost V 8 bases and J 4 bases; bases outside gene matches: 11. Germline CDR1 reads MDHEN; CDR2 reads SYDVKM. The CDR3 spells CASPPIAGGIADTQYF. The CDR3 nucleotides are TGTGCCAGCCCCCCTATAGCGGGAGGGATAGCAGATACGCAGTATTTT.

This clonotype was seen ten or more times. The chain uses TRBV5-6 and TRBJ2-7; D possibly corresponds to TRBD2 (7 bases). The V end lost 4 bases, the J end lost 3 bases, and 14 bases lay between the germline ends. The CDR3 loop spans 14 amino acids. Germline V CDR1 and CDR2: SGHDT, YYEEEE. The CDR3 protein is CASSGRGTLYEQYF. The CDR3, as DNA: TGTGCCAGCAGCGGGAGGGGGACTCTCTACGAGCAGTACTTC.

The chain employs TRBV20-1 and TRBJ1-1; 7 bases agree with TRBD1. The germline V gene encodes CDR1 DFQATT and CDR2 SNEGSKA (reference sequence). V trimming: 2 bases; J trimming: 10 bases; junction bases outside the gene matches: 7. The CDR3 covers 12 residues. The CDR3: CSARSDRDGAFF. The CDR3 DNA follows: TGCAGTGCTAGAAGTGACAGGGATGGAGCTTTCTTT.

A remark on this clonotype: A read error may explain this, as a much larger clone is one base away. The rearrangement joins TRBV12-3 or TRBV12-4 to TRBJ1-5; D gene unclear. The CDR3 extends over 16 amino acids. CDR3 amino acids: CASCLDGRLSNQPQHF. The CDR3 DNA reads TGTGCCAGCTGTTTGGACGGGCGTCTTAGCAATCAGCCCCAGCATTTT.

Points on this clonotype: At one end, the junction sequence differs from germline, possibly due to a read error. The chain combines TRBV4-1 with TRBJ1-2; tentative D call: TRBD1 (6 bases). CDR3 length equals 14 residues. CDR1 is MGHRA and CDR2 is YSYEKL in the germline V gene. The CDR3 here is CANSQGGGDYGYTF. DNA of the CDR3: TGCGCCAACAGCCAAGGAGGGGGGGACTATGGCTACACTTTC.

This clonotype occurred a few times. One end of the junction does not line up with germline, which may come from a read error. The chain uses TRBV11-2 and TRBJ2-7; weak D call: TRBD1 (6 bases). Germline V CDR1 and CDR2: SGHAT, FQNNGV. This CDR3 contains 15 residues. The CDR3 region is CASSSGTRRTYEQYF. CDR3 DNA sequence: TGTGCCAGCAGCTCGGGGACACGTCGGACCTACGAGCAGTATTTC.

CDR3 amino acids: CASSFSGSRKEQYF. For the CDR3, the DNA is TGTGCCAGCAGCTTTAGCGGGAGTAGGAAAGAGCAGTACTTC. J is TRBJ2-7 and V is TRBV11-2, with TRBD2 matching over 9 bases. Germline CDR1 is SGHAT and CDR2 is FQNNGV. This CDR3 has 14 amino acids. Trimming removed 3 bases from V and 7 bases from J; junction bases left unmatched: 7.

In the case of this clonotype: A much bigger clone sits one base away, suggesting this may be a read error. The CDR3 nucleotides are TGTGCCAACAGTCTACACCCGGGTCCCGCTACCTATAATTCACCCCTCCACTTT. This encodes CANSLHPGPATYNSPLHF. V and J are TRBV28 and TRBJ1-6; no firm D call. CDR1 is MDHEN, CDR2 SYDVKM, per germline. The CDR3 contains 18 residues.

Turning to this clonotype: This may be a read error, as it is one base from a much larger clone. The chain carries TRBV4-1 and TRBJ1-2, with a tentative D call TRBD1 (5 bases). CDR3 length equals 15 residues. Germline V gives CDR1 MGHRA, CDR2 YSYEKL. The CDR3 loop is CTSSRGTEANYGYTF. The CDR3 DNA reads as TGCACCAGCAGCCGAGGGACGGAAGCTAACTATGGCTACACCTTC.

With regard to this clonotype: The junction shows a germline mismatch at one end, possibly a read error. This chain connects TRBV6-6 to TRBJ1-5; the match to TRBD1 covers 7 bases. The CDR3 length is 18 residues. Germline V gene data show CDR1 as MNHNY and CDR2 as SVGAGI (reference sequence). CDR3 sequence (DNA): TGTGCCAGCAACCCTATCGGCGTGCAGGGGGGGATTTATCAGTCCCAGCATTTT. Its translation: CASNPIGVQGGIYQSQHF.

This chain links TRBV6-5 with TRBJ2-7; 7 positions match TRBD1. Germline trimming cut 5 bases from V and 13 bases from J; bases unmatched to any gene: 20. CDR3 length equals 15 residues. Germline CDR1 MNHEY, CDR2 SVGAGI. The DNA for the CDR3 is TGTGCCAGCAGTACCGGACAGGTGAGTGTCCACGAGCGCTACTTC. Encoded protein: CASSTGQVSVHERYF.

About this clonotype itself: A single base separates this from a much larger clone, so it may be a read error. Written as DNA, the CDR3 is TGCAGCGTTGGGCAGTGGGACAGCAACTATGGCTACACCTTC. Its translation is CSVGQWDSNYGYTF. This rearrangement joins TRBV29-1 to TRBJ1-2, with 7 nucleotides matching TRBD1. This CDR3 is built from 14 residues. Germline V gene data show CDR1 as SQVTM and CDR2 as ANQGSEA. The V gene end was trimmed by 4 bases and the J gene end by 2 bases; junction bases not matched to a gene: 7.

In regard to this clonotype: Being one base from a much bigger clone, this may be a read error. The rearrangement links TRBV4-1 to TRBJ2-7, with D unresolved. The CDR3 totals 15 residues. V was clipped by 0 bases and J by 1 base, with 10 bases between them. Germline V gene sequence: CDR1 MGHRA, CDR2 YSYEKL. The chain's CDR3 is CASSQDGRSSYEQYF. DNA of the CDR3: TGCGCCAGCAGCCAAGATGGACGGAGTTCCTACGAGCAGTACTTC.

Points on this clonotype: The junction shows a germline mismatch at one end, possibly a read error. The chain couples TRBV11-2 to TRBJ2-1; 11 bases fit TRBD2. The CDR3 loop spans 14 amino acids. CDR1 SGHAT and CDR2 FQNNGV come from the germline V gene. As DNA, the CDR3 is TGTGACAGCAGCTTCGGGACTAGCGGAAATGCGCAGTTCTTC. It yields the protein CDSSFGTSGNAQFF.

With respect to this clonotype: A junction end diverges from the germline sequence, so it may reflect a read error. DNA of the CDR3: TGTAGTGCTAGTGGGCAGGGCCGAGTTGAGCAGTTCTTC. This sequence encodes CSASGQGRVEQFF. The V call is TRBV20-1, the J call TRBJ2-1; perhaps TRBD1 as D (5 bases). CDR1 and CDR2 from the germline V gene are DFQATT and SNEGSKA (reference sequence). The CDR3 extends over 13 amino acids.

Here the CDR3 reads CVSTTGGGEYYGYTF. The CDR3 DNA sequence: TGTGTTAGTACCACCGGCGGAGGGGAATACTATGGCTACACCTTC. The V call is TRBV19, the J call TRBJ1-2; TRBD1 is a possible D gene (5 bases). The CDR3 loop spans 15 amino acids. Germline values: CDR1 LNHDA, CDR2 SQIVND (reference sequence). Full variable domain (missing parts from reference TRBV19 and TRBJ1-2): DGGITQSPKYLFRKEGQNVTLSCEQNLNHDAMYWYRQDPGQGLRLIYYSQIVNDFQKGDIAEGYSVSREKKESFPLTVTSAQKNPTAFYLCVSTTGGGEYYGYTFGSGTRLTVV.

Notes on this clonotype: Mismatch with germline at one junction end may stem from a read error. This sequence joins TRBV28 and TRBJ2-5, with unresolved D. The CDR3 runs to 12 residues. Germline lookup yields CDR1 MDHEN and CDR2 SYDVKM. The CDR3 protein is CACSSSAETQYF. The CDR3 DNA is TGTGCCTGCAGTTCCTCCGCGGAGACCCAGTACTTC.

Points on this clonotype: One junction end does not reproduce the germline sequence, and a read error may be involved. The chain uses TRBV11-1 and TRBJ2-3; the match to TRBD1 covers 8 bases. This CDR3 has 14 residues. Germline loops: CDR1 SGHAT, CDR2 FQDESV (reference sequence). The chain's CDR3 is CASSPGGATDTLYF. The CDR3 region has the DNA TGTGCAAGCAGCCCAGGGGGCGCGACAGATACGCTGTATTTT.

In regard to this clonotype: This may be a read error, as it is one base from a much larger clone. The rearrangement joins TRBV28 to TRBJ1-2; D is uncertain. The germline V and J ends were trimmed by 4 bases and 6 bases, with 21 bases remaining between them. The CDR3 consists of 16 residues. Germline lookup yields CDR1 MDHEN and CDR2 SYDVKM. CDR3 in amino acids: CASSSQMTALRDGYTF. The CDR3 nucleotides are TGTGCCAGCAGTTCCCAGATGACCGCGCTGAGGGATGGCTACACCTTC.

At least ten counts were recorded for this clonotype. The V and J genes are TRBV7-9 and TRBJ2-2; D not certain. The V and J ends lost 6 bases and 5 bases respectively, with 7 bases between them. Germline V CDR1 and CDR2: SEHNR, FQNEAQ (reference sequence). CDR3 length: 12 residues. This CDR3 reads CASRVQTGELFF. The CDR3 DNA reads as TGTGCCAGCAGGGTACAGACCGGGGAGCTGTTTTTT.

In regard to this clonotype: The CDR3 end shows no conserved phenylalanine or tryptophan, and so a read error is likely. The chain recombines TRBV11-2 with TRBJ2-1; D ambiguous. The CDR3 has 15 amino acids. The germline V gene has CDR1 SGHAT and CDR2 FQNNGV. The chain's CDR3 is CTSSLGSLAGNEQFL. The CDR3 nucleotides read TGTACCAGCAGCTTAGGATCCTTGGCTGGGAATGAGCAGTTCCTC.

V is TRBV12-3 or TRBV12-4 and J is TRBJ2-1; maybe TRBD1 (5 bases). The ends were cut back, 7 bases at V and 7 bases at J, with 14 bases in the middle. CDR3 length: 13 amino acids. CDR3: CASMVAGYNEQFF. CDR3 sequence (DNA): TGTGCCAGCATGGTAGCAGGGTATAATGAGCAGTTCTTC.

On this clonotype itself: In this CDR3 the conserved last residue, phenylalanine or tryptophan, is missing, so a read error is likely. The V gene is TRBV12-3 or TRBV12-4, the J gene TRBJ2-7; TRBD1 aligns across 7 bases. This CDR3 is built from 15 residues. The CDR3 DNA follows: TGTGCCAGCAGTGAGGGACAGACGGTCTTCTACGACCAGTACTTA. Translating gives CASSEGQTVFYDQYL.

Turning to this clonotype: At one end, the junction sequence differs from germline, possibly due to a read error. The chain combines TRBV29-1 with TRBJ1-5; weak D call: TRBD1 (6 bases). The CDR3 totals 13 residues. Germline-derived CDR1 and CDR2 are SQVTM and ANQGSEA. CDR3 sequence: CSVVQGSNQPHHF. As DNA, the CDR3 is TGCAGTGTTGTTCAGGGGTCCAATCAGCCCCATCATTTT.

As for this clonotype: A read error may account for a junction end that differs from germline. The chain couples TRBV20-1 to TRBJ2-5; unclear D gene. CDR1 is DFQATT, CDR2 SNEGSKA, per germline (reference sequence). The CDR3 is 14 amino acids. The CDR3 protein is CSAQYEVIQEIQYF. The CDR3 nucleotides are TGTAGTGCCCAGTACGAAGTGATCCAAGAGATCCAGTACTTC.